What follows are 24 T cell receptor beta chains derived from one specimen sequenced in a study of molecular identifiers for immune sequencing clone quantification. TCRdb re-analysed the PCR reads in MiXCR, keeping a single row per CDR3 protein. The sample lists about half a million distinct CDR3 sequences; about 26% were seen once. The sample taken for sequencing was naive CD8+ T cells from blood, with Jurkat cell RNA spiked in. Stated subset: FACS-sorted CD8+CD4-CCR7+CD45RA+ naive T cells. The receptors stem from a human donor in good health. Some libraries in this study had Jurkat cell RNA spiked in.

The rearrangement joins TRBV5-6 to TRBJ2-7, with a possible D match to TRBD1 (5 bases). The CDR3 runs to 14 residues. Germline-derived CDR1 and CDR2 are SGHDT and YYEEEE. The V end lost 0 bases, the J end lost 5 bases, and 12 bases lay between the germline ends. Here the CDR3 reads CASSLVRGRNEQYF. In DNA, the CDR3 is TGTGCCAGCAGCTTGGTAAGGGGAAGGAACGAGCAGTACTTC.

This clonotype was detected ten times or more. The chain links TRBV6-1 to TRBJ2-7; no clear D. The V end lost 6 bases, the J end lost 3 bases, and 3 bases lay between the germline ends. The CDR3 consists of 10 residues. Germline lookup yields CDR1 MNHNS and CDR2 SASEGT. The CDR3 spells CASRGYEQYF. The CDR3 nucleotides are TGTGCCAGCAGGGGCTACGAGCAGTACTTC.

This clonotype was seen only a few times. This chain links TRBV5-1 with TRBJ2-3; D could derive from TRBD1 or TRBD2 (5 bases each). Trimming stripped 2 bases from V and 1 base from J, with 20 bases between. CDR1 SGHRS and CDR2 YFSETQ come from the germline V gene. The CDR3 spans 18 residues. In DNA, the CDR3 is TGCGCCAGCAGCTTTGAGTTTCTGGGGGTTCCGGGCACAGATACGCAGTATTTT. The encoded protein is CASSFEFLGVPGTDTQYF.

CDR3 DNA sequence: TGTGCCAGCAGTTTAGGGGCAGGGGGTGGTCAGCCCCAGCATTTT. Protein: CASSLGAGGGQPQHF. This chain joins TRBV12-3 or TRBV12-4 and TRBJ1-5; 7 nucleotides align to TRBD1. Losses at the gene ends were 1 base for V and 6 bases for J; bases not matched to a gene: 6. CDR3 length: 15 residues.

This clonotype occurred many times. The J gene is TRBJ2-7, the V gene TRBV7-9; TRBD1 matches 8 bases. The trim removed 4 bases at V and 3 bases at J, leaving 8 bases unmatched. The CDR3 is 15 residues long. The germline CDR1 and CDR2 sequences are SEHNR and FQNEAQ (reference sequence). Here the CDR3 reads CASSSTGQVNYEQYF. The CDR3 bases are TGTGCCAGCAGCTCTACGGGACAGGTCAACTACGAGCAGTACTTC.

This chain uses TRBV6-5 with TRBJ2-5, with D unclear. Between the trimmed V and J ends, which lost 0 bases and 5 bases, there was a span of 13 bases. CDR3 length: 15 amino acids. Germline V gives CDR1 MNHEY, CDR2 SVGAGI. The CDR3 reads CASSYSDGRPETQYF. Here the CDR3 DNA reads TGTGCCAGCAGTTACTCGGACGGGCGGCCCGAGACCCAGTACTTC.

V is TRBV20-1 and J is TRBJ2-3, with D perhaps given as TRBD1 or TRBD2 (5 bases each). From germline, CDR1 is DFQATT and CDR2 SNEGSKA (reference sequence). This CDR3 has 16 amino acids. V was shortened by 4 bases and J by 2 bases, with 19 bases between the two germline ends. This CDR3 reads CSAKDTPGDPTDTQYF. CDR3 nucleotide sequence: TGCAGTGCTAAAGACACGCCTGGGGACCCCACAGATACGCAGTATTTT.

This clonotype was detected ten times or more. The chain combines TRBV7-2 with TRBJ1-1; D is uncertain. The CDR3 is 14 amino acids. Trimming left V 2 bases short and J 5 bases short, with 12 bases between. The germline V gene has CDR1 SGHTA and CDR2 FQGNSA. The CDR3 is CASSLTDRETEAFF. Written as DNA, the CDR3 is TGTGCCAGCAGCTTAACGGACCGGGAGACTGAAGCTTTCTTT.

The sample holds a few counts of this clonotype. The V and J genes are TRBV7-6 and TRBJ1-4; D not certain. There are 16 residues in the CDR3. Germline CDR1 reads SGHVS; CDR2 reads FNYEAQ. V was pared by 5 bases and J by 4 bases, with 17 bases between. The CDR3 protein is CASSLLVPEINEKLFF. CDR3 coding DNA: TGTGCCAGCAGCCTACTCGTCCCAGAAATTAATGAAAAACTGTTTTTT.

This clonotype appeared a few times. The chain combines TRBV4-3 with TRBJ2-2; TRBD2 is a possible D gene (5 bases). Trimming removed 5 bases from V and 0 bases from J, with 10 bases in between. The CDR3 contains 15 residues. Germline lookup yields CDR1 LGHNA and CDR2 YSLEER. CDR3 nucleotides: TGCGCCAGCAGCTTCGGACTCCCGAACACCGGGGAGCTGTTTTTT. Its translation: CASSFGLPNTGELFF.

This clonotype was detected many times. The V gene is TRBV7-2, the J gene TRBJ1-1; 7 bases map to TRBD1. The CDR3 length is 13 residues. The germline V gene encodes CDR1 SGHTA and CDR2 FQGNSA. V was clipped by 3 bases and J by 4 bases; unmatched bases: 2. The CDR3: CASSFGTATEAFF. The CDR3 bases are TGTGCCAGCAGCTTTGGGACAGCCACTGAAGCTTTCTTT. Variable domain in full (rest from reference TRBV7-2 and TRBJ1-1): GAGVSQSPSNKVTEKGKDVELRCDPISGHTALYWYRQSLGQGLEFLIYFQGNSAPDKSGLPSDRFSAERTGGSVSTLTIQRTQQEDSAVYLCASSFGTATEAFFGQGTRLTVV.

This clonotype has just a few counts. The chain has TRBV7-9 and TRBJ2-7; possibly TRBD1 for D (5 bases). The CDR3 has 13 residues. Germline V gene sequence: CDR1 SEHNR, CDR2 FQNEAQ (reference sequence). With 5 bases removed from V and 3 bases from J, the gap between germline ends came to 11 bases. CDR3 sequence reads: CASSHRLFYEQYF. CDR3 DNA: TGTGCCAGCAGCCACAGGCTGTTCTACGAGCAGTACTTC.

This clonotype was counted a few times. The chain links TRBV9 to TRBJ2-7; 7 nucleotides match TRBD2. This CDR3 is 15 amino acids long. The V segment lost 1 base and the J segment 2 bases; nucleotides outside the gene matches: 6. In germline, CDR1 is SGDLS, CDR2 YYNGEE. In DNA, the CDR3 is TGTGCCAGCAGCGTAATGGCTAGCGGACCCTACGAGCAGTACTTC. Amino acids: CASSVMASGPYEQYF.

In regard to this clonotype: A much larger clone differs by one base, so this may be a read error. The chain combines TRBV29-1 with TRBJ1-1, with 7 bases that match TRBD1. The V gene's germline CDR1 is SQVTM and CDR2 ANQGSEA. V lost 4 bases, J lost 11 bases, and 7 bases stayed unmatched. The CDR3 has 11 residues. This CDR3 is CSVASGGNAFF. Written as DNA, the CDR3 is TGCAGCGTTGCTTCAGGGGGTAACGCTTTCTTT.

This chain uses TRBV19 with TRBJ1-1, with 8 bases that match TRBD1. The CDR3 is made up of 15 amino acids. The germline gives CDR1 LNHDA, CDR2 SQIVND (reference sequence). The trim removed 5 bases at V and 1 base at J, leaving 6 bases unmatched. CDR3 region: CASSVSGQGNTEAFF. CDR3 nucleotides: TGTGCCAGTAGTGTCTCCGGACAGGGGAACACTGAAGCTTTCTTT.

This chain connects TRBV30 to TRBJ2-7; tentative D call: TRBD1 (6 bases). Germline V CDR1 and CDR2: GTSNPN, SVGIG (reference sequence). CDR3 length: 13 residues. V gave up 0 bases and J gave up 6 bases, with 12 bases separating them. This CDR3 is CAWSVLQGGEQYF. As DNA, the CDR3 is TGTGCCTGGAGTGTCCTCCAAGGGGGCGAGCAGTACTTC.

There are a few counts of this clonotype. The chain links TRBV29-1 to TRBJ2-7; 15 nucleotides agree with TRBD2. J gave up 4 bases and V 3 bases, and 7 bases lay outside the gene matches. Germline V lookup: CDR1 SQVTM, CDR2 ANQGSEA. This CDR3 has 16 residues. CDR3 in DNA: TGCAGCGTTGAGGGGGGACTAGCGGGAGGTCTATACGAGCAGTACTTC. The encoded protein is CSVEGGLAGGLYEQYF.

The rearrangement uses TRBV9 and TRBJ1-1; no firm D call. Germline CDR1 and CDR2: SGDLS and YYNGEE. The CDR3 spans 12 residues. V was shortened by 4 bases and J by 7 bases, with 11 bases between the two germline ends. The CDR3 protein is CASSPDGIEAFF. DNA of the CDR3: TGTGCCAGCAGCCCCGACGGGATTGAAGCTTTCTTT.

This clonotype was counted between two and nine times. The rearrangement joins TRBV12-3 or TRBV12-4 to TRBJ1-4, with D perhaps TRBD1 (6 bases). V dropped 2 bases and J dropped 6 bases, with 7 bases sitting between them. The CDR3 consists of 13 residues. The CDR3 sequence is CASSLRTDEKLFF. CDR3 in DNA: TGTGCCAGCAGTTTAAGGACAGATGAAAAACTGTTTTTT.

This clonotype was observed a handful of times. This chain joins TRBV24-1 and TRBJ2-5, with unresolved D. The CDR3 is made up of 15 amino acids. The germline gives CDR1 KGHDR, CDR2 SFDVKD. V lost 6 bases, J lost 2 bases, and 15 bases lay in between. The CDR3 here is CATSQDGDPQETQYF. DNA for the CDR3: TGTGCCACCAGTCAAGACGGTGATCCACAAGAGACCCAGTACTTC.

The CDR3 nucleotides read TGTGCCAGCAGCGTAGGGACTTCTGCTGAAGCTTTCTTT. This sequence encodes CASSVGTSAEAFF. The chain uses TRBV9 and TRBJ1-1; D is unresolved. Germline CDR1 reads SGDLS; CDR2 reads YYNGEE. Trimming cost V 0 bases and J 6 bases, with 9 bases left between them. This CDR3 is built from 13 residues. Full variable domain (outside the CDR3, taken from reference TRBV9 and TRBJ1-1): DSGVTQTPKHLITATGQRVTLRCSPRSGDLSVYWYQQSLDQGLQFLIQYYNGEERAKGNILERFSAQQFPDLHSELNLSSLELGDSALYFCASSVGTSAEAFFGQGTRLTVV.

The CDR3 nucleotides are TGTGCCAGCAGCGTAGCAGGGACAGGGGCTAACTATGGCTACACCTTC. Its translation: CASSVAGTGANYGYTF. V and J are TRBV9 and TRBJ1-2; 10 positions match TRBD1. The CDR3 has 16 residues. The V gene's germline CDR1 is SGDLS and CDR2 YYNGEE. With 0 bases clipped from V and 0 bases from J, the junction kept 2 bases outside the gene matches. Full variable domain (rest looked up from reference TRBV9 and TRBJ1-2): DSGVTQTPKHLITATGQRVTLRCSPRSGDLSVYWYQQSLDQGLQFLIQYYNGEERAKGNILERFSAQQFPDLHSELNLSSLELGDSALYFCASSVAGTGANYGYTFGSGTRLTVV.

CDR3 coding DNA: TGCAGTGCTTTAGGACGTATCCAAGAGACCCAGTACTTC. Protein sequence: CSALGRIQETQYF. This rearrangement joins TRBV20-1 to TRBJ2-5, with D uncertain. The CDR3 length is 13 residues. V lost 5 bases to trimming and J lost 1 base, with 11 bases between them. Germline values: CDR1 DFQATT, CDR2 SNEGSKA (reference sequence).

This rearrangement joins TRBV5-4 to TRBJ2-7; 10 bases map to TRBD1. J lost 4 bases, V lost 0 bases, and 4 bases had no gene match. The CDR3 spans 15 residues. Germline CDR1 SGHNT, CDR2 YYREEE (reference sequence). This CDR3 reads CASSLGTGGVYEQYF. The CDR3 nucleotides are TGTGCCAGCAGCTTGGGGACAGGGGGGGTATACGAGCAGTACTTC.